A selection of T cell receptor beta chains follows, all from one sample in a study of blood T cell repertoires in COVID-19. Profiling relied on immunoSEQ multiplex PCR, and the TCRdb table lists in-frame clones only, not all of them. Of some 130,000 clones in the sample, approximately 84% were seen once. Sequencing was done on a sample of peripheral blood. The receptors were sampled from a human donor in a cohort sampled during active COVID-19. Each CDR3 is given with its conserved first and last residue. D genes are given only for firm matches. Size is stated for part of the rows, as once, few or many counts, or as a class when the clone is expanded.

clone_size j_call d_call v_call cdr3_nt cdr3_aa
. TRBJ2-5 . TRBV12-3/TRBV12-4 TGTGCCAGCAGTTTGGACAGCGGGACGACCCAGTACTTC CASSLDSGTTQYF
. TRBJ1-2 . TRBV3-1/TRBV3-2 TGTGCCAGCAGCCAAATCGACAGTACTAACTATGGCTACACCTTC CASSQIDSTNYGYTF
. TRBJ2-4 TRBD2 TRBV7-2 TGTGCCAGCAGCTTAGTTAGCGGGAGGGCGGTCAACATTCAGTACTTC CASSLVSGRAVNIQYF
. TRBJ2-1 . TRBV7-8 TGTGCCAGCAAAGGAATGCCCGGGAGCTCCTACAATGAGCAGTTCTTC CASKGMPGSSYNEQFF
once TRBJ2-3 . TRBV21-1 TGTGCCAGCAGCAAAGGACAAGACACAGATACGCAGTATTTT CASSKGQDTDTQYF
. TRBJ1-1 TRBD1 TRBV5-1 TGCGCCAGCAAAGTACAGGGGGCGGGCACTGAAGCTTTCTTT CASKVQGAGTEAFF
. TRBJ1-4 TRBD1 TRBV19 TGTGCCAGTATGCGGACAGGGGGTGAAAAACTGTTTTTT CASMRTGGEKLFF
. TRBJ2-1 . TRBV7-2 TGTGCCAGCAGCCCCGCGATAGGGAGCGAGCAGTTCTTC CASSPAIGSEQFF
. TRBJ1-1 . TRBV9 TGTGCCAGCAGCGTAGGCGCGAACACTGAAGCTTTCTTT CASSVGANTEAFF
. TRBJ2-5 TRBD1 TRBV5-4 TGTGCCAGCAGCGGAAGGACAGGAGAAGAGACCCAGTACTTC CASSGRTGEETQYF
. TRBJ2-6 . TRBV18 TGTGCCAGCTCACCAGGGAGCTCTGGGGCCAACGTCCTGACTTTC CASSPGSSGANVLTF
. TRBJ2-3 . TRBV7-9 TGTGCCAGCAGCTTAGCGTGGGTCTACCATCGAGGGGGAGATACGCAGTATTTT CASSLAWVYHRGGDTQYF
. TRBJ1-4 . TRBV20-1 TGCAGTGCTAGTAATTTAAGAGGGACAAAGAAATCAACTAATGAAAAACTGTTTTTT CSASNLRGTKKSTNEKLFF
. TRBJ2-1 . TRBV7-8 TGTGCCAGCAGCCTTAACCCGGTCTCGGGGGTTGCCTACAATGAGCAGTTCTTC CASSLNPVSGVAYNEQFF
. TRBJ2-2 . TRBV7-8 TGTGCCAGCAGCGTTCGGACGGGGATCACCGGGGAGCTGTTTTTT CASSVRTGITGELFF
. TRBJ1-1 TRBD1 TRBV6-1 TGTGCCAGCAGTGAAGCGCCTTGGACAGGGGCGATGAACACTGAAGCTTTCTTT CASSEAPWTGAMNTEAFF
medium-sized TRBJ2-3 . TRBV9 TGTGCCAGCACCCAAGGGGCCCCGAGCACAGATACGCAGTATTTT CASTQGAPSTDTQYF
once TRBJ2-1 . TRBV9 TGTGCCAGCAGCGTAAGAGGCGGGGCCTACAATGAGCAGTTCTTC CASSVRGGAYNEQFF
few TRBJ1-2 TRBD1 TRBV3-1/TRBV3-2 TGTGCCAGCAGCCAACAGGGGGTAGACTATGGCTACACCTTC CASSQQGVDYGYTF
. TRBJ1-1 . TRBV9 TGTGCCAGCAGCGTACGTATGAACACTGAAGCTTTCTTT CASSVRMNTEAFF
. TRBJ1-2 . TRBV19 TGTGCCAGTAGGGGAGACAGGCGGAAGTCCGTCTCGGCCTATGGCTACACCTTC CASRGDRRKSVSAYGYTF
. TRBJ2-1 TRBD2 TRBV24-1 TGTGCCACCCAAGGAGCGGGGGACCAAAATGAGCAGTTCTTC CATQGAGDQNEQFF
. TRBJ2-5 TRBD1 TRBV5-1 TGCGCCAGCAGCCGGGACAGCCAAGAGACCCAGTACTTC CASSRDSQETQYF
. TRBJ1-5 . TRBV5-1 TGCGCCAGCAGCTTGGGCGATAACAATCAGCCCCAGCATTTT CASSLGDNNQPQHF
. TRBJ1-6 . TRBV12-5 TGTGCTAGTGGTTTGGGACAGGCGCTCCACTTT CASGLGQALHF
. TRBJ2-3 . TRBV7-2 TGTGCCAGCAGCTACCGCTCCCGAGGGGATACGCAGTATTTT CASSYRSRGDTQYF
. TRBJ1-6 TRBD1 TRBV5-6 TGTGCCAGCAGCTGGACAGGGAGGAATTCACCCCTCCACTTT CASSWTGRNSPLHF
. TRBJ1-1 TRBD1 TRBV25-1 TGTGCCAGCAGACAGACAGGGCTATCTGAAGCTTTCTTT CASRQTGLSEAFF
. TRBJ1-2 . TRBV12-3/TRBV12-4 TGTGCCAGCAGTCCAGGACTAATCTATGGCTACACCTTC CASSPGLIYGYTF
. TRBJ1-5 TRBD1 TRBV29-1 TGCAGCGTTGCCGTGGGGACAGGGGGCAATCAGCCCCAGCATTTT CSVAVGTGGNQPQHF
few TRBJ2-7 . TRBV7-9 TGTGCCAGCAGCCGAGGCTACGAGCAGTACTTC CASSRGYEQYF
few TRBJ1-2 . TRBV6-2/TRBV6-3 TGTGCCAGCAGTACCCGGATCACTATGGGCTACACCTTC CASSTRITMGYTF
. TRBJ1-5 . TRBV19 TGTGCCAGTAGTTTTTGGCAGGGCAATCAGCCCCAGCATTTT CASSFWQGNQPQHF
once TRBJ2-1 TRBD1 TRBV24-1 TGTGCCACCAGTGATTACACCGGGACAGGGCGTACGTTCAATGAGCAGTTCTTC CATSDYTGTGRTFNEQFF
. TRBJ2-2 . TRBV18 TGTGCCAGCTCACGGGAAGCGGCGAACACCGGGGAGCTGTTTTTT CASSREAANTGELFF
. TRBJ2-1 TRBD2 TRBV5-4 TGTGCCAGCAGCTTGGCTAGCGGGAGTAAGGATGAGCAGTTCTTC CASSLASGSKDEQFF
. TRBJ1-5 TRBD1 TRBV5-6 TGTGCCAGCAGCCGTTGGACAGGGGGCGGACAGCCCCAGCATTTT CASSRWTGGGQPQHF
. TRBJ2-5 TRBD1 TRBV9 TGTGCCAGCAGCCCTAGAGGGACAGGGGGCCCGGTCCAAGAGACCCAGTACTTC CASSPRGTGGPVQETQYF
. TRBJ2-7 . TRBV5-1 TGCGCCAGCAGCTTGGACTCCGGGGGTGGTAAGCAGTACTTC CASSLDSGGGKQYF
. TRBJ1-2 . TRBV24-1 TGTGCCACCAGTGATTCCGGGACAAATTTTCAGAGTGGCTACACCTTC CATSDSGTNFQSGYTF
. TRBJ1-2 . TRBV10-3 TGTGCCATCAGTGGGGGGAGGAATGGCTACACCTTC CAISGGRNGYTF
. TRBJ2-3 TRBD2 TRBV18 TGTGCCAGCACTACTAGCGGGAAAAGGACAGATACGCAGTATTTT CASTTSGKRTDTQYF